A selection of T cell receptor beta chains follows, all from one sample in a study of control samples from healthy donors and cancer patients. Produced via immunoSEQ multiplex PCR; TCRdb's table is partial and in-frame only. The sample holds 70,000 to 85,000 clones, approximately 82% seen once. The sequenced sample was PBMCs. Every receptor here comes from a man aged 60 to 69 with head and neck cancer. Both conserved end residues are part of each CDR3. A D gene is named only where the DNA matches it firmly. A clone size is listed for some rows: how often the clone was seen (once, few, many), or a class if it is expanded.

CDR3: CAWERTSGYQETQYF
DNA: TGTGCCTGGGAAAGGACTAGCGGGTACCAAGAGACCCAGTACTTC
size: .
V: TRBV30
D: TRBD2
J: TRBJ2-5

CDR3: CASSQGLAGAYEQYF
DNA: TGTGCCAGCAGCCAAGGACTAGCGGGGGCCTACGAGCAGTACTTC
size: once
V: TRBV4-2
D: TRBD2
J: TRBJ2-7

CDR3: CASSPGQGRSVDEQFF
DNA: TGTGCCAGCAGCCCCGGACAGGGGAGGTCGGTCGATGAGCAGTTCTTC
size: few
V: TRBV11-1
D: TRBD1
J: TRBJ2-1

CDR3: CASSYNPDTQYF
DNA: TGTGCCAGCAGTTATAACCCAGATACGCAGTATTTT
size: .
V: TRBV6-5
D: .
J: TRBJ2-3

CDR3: CASSQALGTYYF
DNA: TGTGCCAGCAGCCAAGCCCTTGGGACATACTACTTC
size: .
V: TRBV14
D: .
J: TRBJ2-7

CDR3: CASSSGTLNTEAFF
DNA: TGCGCCAGCAGCTCCGGGACACTGAACACTGAAGCTTTCTTT
size: .
V: TRBV5-1
D: .
J: TRBJ1-1

CDR3: CASSVSGGSGRAYNEQFF
DNA: TGTGCCAGCAGCGTATCGGGGGGCTCCGGGAGGGCCTACAATGAGCAGTTCTTC
size: .
V: TRBV9
D: TRBD2
J: TRBJ2-1

CDR3: CASSLGQISGANVLTF
DNA: TGCGCCAGCAGCTTGGGACAGATCTCTGGGGCCAACGTCCTGACTTTC
size: .
V: TRBV5-1
D: .
J: TRBJ2-6

CDR3: CASSSRTGLETQYF
DNA: TGTGCCAGCAGCTCCCGGACAGGGTTAGAGACCCAGTACTTC
size: .
V: TRBV5-4
D: TRBD1
J: TRBJ2-5

CDR3: CASSFVQSSGNTIYF
DNA: TGTGCCAGCAGCTTCGTACAGTCCTCTGGAAACACCATATATTTT
size: .
V: TRBV5-6
D: .
J: TRBJ1-3

CDR3: CASSPWGVGETQYF
DNA: TGTGCCAGCAGCCCCTGGGGAGTAGGGGAGACCCAGTACTTC
size: .
V: TRBV28
D: .
J: TRBJ2-5

CDR3: CASSQLDALTGELFF
DNA: TGTGCCAGCAGCCAACTAGACGCCCTCACCGGGGAGCTGTTTTTT
size: .
V: TRBV14
D: .
J: TRBJ2-2

CDR3: CASSGDYGQTKNIQYF
DNA: TGTGCCAGTAGTGGGGACTACGGGCAAACCAAAAACATTCAGTACTTC
size: .
V: TRBV19
D: TRBD2
J: TRBJ2-4

CDR3: CASSSGLGVAKTQYF
DNA: TGTGCCAGCAGCTCGGGACTAGGTGTCGCAAAGACCCAGTACTTC
size: .
V: TRBV3-1/TRBV3-2
D: TRBD2
J: TRBJ2-5

CDR3: CASSPGDYGTGELFF
DNA: TGTGCCAGCTCACCGGGGGACTATGGCACCGGGGAGCTGTTTTTT
size: .
V: TRBV18
D: TRBD2
J: TRBJ2-2

CDR3: CASRLAETSGYPYNEQFF
DNA: TGTGCAAGTCGCTTAGCCGAGACTAGCGGATACCCTTACAATGAGCAGTTCTTC
size: .
V: TRBV12-2
D: .
J: TRBJ2-1

CDR3: CASSQDLGYGYTF
DNA: TGTGCCAGCAGCCAAGATTTAGGGTATGGCTACACCTTC
size: .
V: TRBV14
D: .
J: TRBJ1-2

CDR3: CASSLGAYEQYF
DNA: TGCGCCAGCAGCCTAGGAGCCTACGAGCAGTACTTC
size: .
V: TRBV5-1
D: .
J: TRBJ2-7

CDR3: CSASGTSEQYF
DNA: TGCAGTGCCTCCGGGACTAGCGAGCAGTACTTC
size: once
V: TRBV20-1
D: TRBD2
J: TRBJ2-7

CDR3: CASSRNTYTSPGELFF
DNA: TGTGCCAGCAGCCGAAACACCTACACCTCCCCCGGGGAGCTGTTTTTT
size: once
V: TRBV5-5
D: .
J: TRBJ2-2

CDR3: CASSFQGDSNQPQHF
DNA: TGCGCCAGCAGCTTCCAGGGGGATAGCAATCAGCCCCAGCATTTT
size: .
V: TRBV5-1
D: TRBD1
J: TRBJ1-5

CDR3: CASSKLRGKAYEQYF
DNA: TGTGCCAGTAGTAAGCTACGGGGGAAGGCCTACGAGCAGTACTTC
size: .
V: TRBV19
D: .
J: TRBJ2-7

CDR3: CASRDLAGGQETQYF
DNA: TGCGCCAGCAGGGATTTAGCGGGAGGCCAAGAGACCCAGTACTTC
size: .
V: TRBV10-2
D: TRBD2
J: TRBJ2-5